This is a list of T cell receptor beta chains from one sample in a study of radiation and T cells in renal cell carcinoma. The data were produced by immunoSEQ multiplex PCR, yet TCRdb's version contains in-frame clones alone and is incomplete. The sample holds about 130,000 clones, roughly 80% seen once. The material was blood, obtained from a patient whose treatment included radiotherapy and nephrectomy. All receptors derive from a woman aged 55 to 70 with renal cell carcinoma. Each CDR3 is given with its conserved first and last residue. Each record gives: CDR3 DNA, CDR3 protein, D gene, V gene, J gene, CDR3 length, clone size. D genes are given only for firm matches. A clone size is listed for some rows: how often the clone was seen (once, few, many), or a class if it is expanded.

CDR3 DNA: TGCAGCGCTGGGGGGGACGGGACCTTAAGTGGCTACACCTTC
CDR3 protein: CSAGGDGTLSGYTF
D gene: NA
V gene: TRBV29-1
J gene: TRBJ1-2
CDR3 length: 14
clone size: once

CDR3 DNA: TGTGCCAGCAGTGACCGTCTAACAACTAATGAAAAACTGTTTTTT
CDR3 protein: CASSDRLTTNEKLFF
D gene: NA
V gene: TRBV6-4
J gene: TRBJ1-4
CDR3 length: 15
clone size: once

CDR3 DNA: TGTGCCAGTGGCGCTGAGCAGCCCCAGCATTTT
CDR3 protein: CASGAEQPQHF
D gene: NA
V gene: TRBV19
J gene: TRBJ1-5
CDR3 length: 11
clone size: NA

CDR3 DNA: TGTGCCAGCAGCTTCACTTATAATTCACCCCTCCACTTT
CDR3 protein: CASSFTYNSPLHF
D gene: NA
V gene: TRBV9
J gene: TRBJ1-6
CDR3 length: 13
clone size: NA

CDR3 DNA: TGCGCCAGCAGCTTGGAACAGGGCTACGAGCAGTACTTC
CDR3 protein: CASSLEQGYEQYF
D gene: NA
V gene: TRBV5-1
J gene: TRBJ2-7
CDR3 length: 13
clone size: NA

CDR3 DNA: TGTGCCAGCAGCATTTTACAGGGGGGGGACACTGAAGCTTTCTTT
CDR3 protein: CASSILQGGDTEAFF
D gene: TRBD1
V gene: TRBV7-6
J gene: TRBJ1-1
CDR3 length: 15
clone size: NA

CDR3 DNA: TGTGCCAGCAGTGGGACTAGCGGGACCACCGGGGAGCTGTTTTTT
CDR3 protein: CASSGTSGTTGELFF
D gene: TRBD2
V gene: TRBV6-1
J gene: TRBJ2-2
CDR3 length: 15
clone size: NA

CDR3 DNA: TGTGCCAGCAGCTTGTCAGGGGGCGTCGACACCGGGGAGCTGTTTTTT
CDR3 protein: CASSLSGGVDTGELFF
D gene: TRBD1
V gene: TRBV7-6
J gene: TRBJ2-2
CDR3 length: 16
clone size: few

CDR3 DNA: TGTGCCAGCTCACCAGGCTCAGCGGGAGCCACCGGGGAGCTGTTTTTT
CDR3 protein: CASSPGSAGATGELFF
D gene: TRBD2
V gene: TRBV18
J gene: TRBJ2-2
CDR3 length: 16
clone size: NA

CDR3 DNA: TGTGCCAGCAGCCCAGGGACAGGGGGATTGGGCGAGCAGTACTTC
CDR3 protein: CASSPGTGGLGEQYF
D gene: TRBD1
V gene: TRBV5-4
J gene: TRBJ2-7
CDR3 length: 15
clone size: once

CDR3 DNA: TGTGCCAGCAGCGCGGACGAGAGGAACACTGAAGCTTTCTTT
CDR3 protein: CASSADERNTEAFF
D gene: NA
V gene: TRBV11-1
J gene: TRBJ1-1
CDR3 length: 14
clone size: NA

CDR3 DNA: TGTGCCAGCAGCTCCGGACTAGCGCCCTACAATGAGCAGTTCTTC
CDR3 protein: CASSSGLAPYNEQFF
D gene: TRBD2
V gene: TRBV7-8
J gene: TRBJ2-1
CDR3 length: 15
clone size: NA

CDR3 DNA: TGTGCCAGCAGTAGCACAGGGGGGATATACTCACCCCTCCACTTT
CDR3 protein: CASSSTGGIYSPLHF
D gene: TRBD1
V gene: TRBV6-6
J gene: TRBJ1-6
CDR3 length: 15
clone size: NA

CDR3 DNA: TGTGCCAGCAGCTCCGGGACAGGGTATAGCAATCAGCCCCAGCATTTT
CDR3 protein: CASSSGTGYSNQPQHF
D gene: TRBD1
V gene: TRBV9
J gene: TRBJ1-5
CDR3 length: 16
clone size: few

CDR3 DNA: TGTGCCAGCTCACCAGGCACCAACTATGGCTACACCTTC
CDR3 protein: CASSPGTNYGYTF
D gene: NA
V gene: TRBV18
J gene: TRBJ1-2
CDR3 length: 13
clone size: NA

CDR3 DNA: TGCAGCGCCCTTCTAGCGGGAGCTGCAGATACGCAGTATTTT
CDR3 protein: CSALLAGAADTQYF
D gene: TRBD2
V gene: TRBV29-1
J gene: TRBJ2-3
CDR3 length: 14
clone size: NA

CDR3 DNA: TGTGCCAGCAGCCAAACGGGACTGTTCTCTGGGGCCAACGTCCTGACTTTC
CDR3 protein: CASSQTGLFSGANVLTF
D gene: NA
V gene: TRBV14
J gene: TRBJ2-6
CDR3 length: 17
clone size: NA

CDR3 DNA: TGTGCCAGCAGCTTAGCGCGGGGACCGCCAGAGACCCAGTACTTC
CDR3 protein: CASSLARGPPETQYF
D gene: NA
V gene: TRBV7-2
J gene: TRBJ2-5
CDR3 length: 15
clone size: NA

CDR3 DNA: TGTGCCAGCAGCTTATTGACAGCGGGAGCGACCGGGGAGCTGTTTTTT
CDR3 protein: CASSLLTAGATGELFF
D gene: TRBD2
V gene: TRBV7-3
J gene: TRBJ2-2
CDR3 length: 16
clone size: NA

CDR3 DNA: TGTGCCAGCAGCTTTAGACAGGGGGCTGGAAACACCATATATTTT
CDR3 protein: CASSFRQGAGNTIYF
D gene: TRBD1
V gene: TRBV7-9
J gene: TRBJ1-3
CDR3 length: 15
clone size: NA

CDR3 DNA: TGTGCCAGCAGCCTATTCTTCCGGGACAGGGGACCACTGAACACTGAAGCTTTCTTT
CDR3 protein: CASSLFFRDRGPLNTEAFF
D gene: TRBD1
V gene: TRBV4-2
J gene: TRBJ1-1
CDR3 length: 19
clone size: NA

CDR3 DNA: TGTGCCAGCTCACCTGGGGCAGGGGGTATTTCCACAGATACGCAGTATTTT
CDR3 protein: CASSPGAGGISTDTQYF
D gene: TRBD1
V gene: TRBV18
J gene: TRBJ2-3
CDR3 length: 17
clone size: NA

CDR3 DNA: TGTGCCAGCAGTTACTCGGGGACAGGGATAGGTGCCGAGCAGTACTTC
CDR3 protein: CASSYSGTGIGAEQYF
D gene: TRBD1
V gene: TRBV6-5
J gene: TRBJ2-7
CDR3 length: 16
clone size: NA

CDR3 DNA: TGTGCCAGCAGGACAGGGGAAGAGACCCAGTACTTC
CDR3 protein: CASRTGEETQYF
D gene: TRBD1
V gene: TRBV6-6
J gene: TRBJ2-5
CDR3 length: 12
clone size: NA

CDR3 DNA: TGTGCCAGCAGCCGACGGACAGGGCTGAACACTGAAGCTTTCTTT
CDR3 protein: CASSRRTGLNTEAFF
D gene: TRBD1
V gene: TRBV5-6
J gene: TRBJ1-1
CDR3 length: 15
clone size: NA

CDR3 DNA: TGTGCCAGCAGCCGAATGAATGAGCAGTTCTTC
CDR3 protein: CASSRMNEQFF
D gene: NA
V gene: TRBV25-1
J gene: TRBJ2-1
CDR3 length: 11
clone size: NA

CDR3 DNA: TGTGCCAGCAGCTTAGGGGACAGGGATGGCTACACCTTC
CDR3 protein: CASSLGDRDGYTF
D gene: TRBD1
V gene: TRBV7-3
J gene: TRBJ1-2
CDR3 length: 13
clone size: NA

CDR3 DNA: TGTGCCAGCAGTTTGACAGGGGTCGAGCAGTACTTC
CDR3 protein: CASSLTGVEQYF
D gene: TRBD1
V gene: TRBV28
J gene: TRBJ2-7
CDR3 length: 12
clone size: NA

CDR3 DNA: TGTGCCAGCAGTTACCAGGGACATAGGGCCGATACGCAGTATTTT
CDR3 protein: CASSYQGHRADTQYF
D gene: NA
V gene: TRBV6-5
J gene: TRBJ2-3
CDR3 length: 15
clone size: NA

CDR3 DNA: TGTGCCAGCAGCGTGGGGACAAACTCCTACGAGCAGTACTTC
CDR3 protein: CASSVGTNSYEQYF
D gene: NA
V gene: TRBV9
J gene: TRBJ2-7
CDR3 length: 14
clone size: NA

CDR3 DNA: TGTGCCATCAGTGAGTCTGACACAGATACGCAGTATTTT
CDR3 protein: CAISESDTDTQYF
D gene: NA
V gene: TRBV10-3
J gene: TRBJ2-3
CDR3 length: 13
clone size: NA

CDR3 DNA: TGTGCCAGTAGTATAAAAGGGAATGGCTACACCTTC
CDR3 protein: CASSIKGNGYTF
D gene: NA
V gene: TRBV19
J gene: TRBJ1-2
CDR3 length: 12
clone size: NA

CDR3 DNA: TGCGCCAGCAGCTTGGATCTCGGGTATGAGCAGTTCTTC
CDR3 protein: CASSLDLGYEQFF
D gene: NA
V gene: TRBV5-1
J gene: TRBJ2-1
CDR3 length: 13
clone size: NA

CDR3 DNA: TGTGCCAGCAGTGTGGCTAGCCTGACCTACGAGCAGTACTTC
CDR3 protein: CASSVASLTYEQYF
D gene: NA
V gene: TRBV6-1
J gene: TRBJ2-7
CDR3 length: 14
clone size: NA

CDR3 DNA: TGTGCCAGCAGTTCCTACACCTCAGGGAAAGGTGCCTATGGCTACACCTTC
CDR3 protein: CASSSYTSGKGAYGYTF
D gene: NA
V gene: TRBV27
J gene: TRBJ1-2
CDR3 length: 17
clone size: NA

CDR3 DNA: TGTGCCAGCAGCTTATCAGGACAGGAGTACGAAAAACTGTTTTTT
CDR3 protein: CASSLSGQEYEKLFF
D gene: TRBD1
V gene: TRBV7-6
J gene: TRBJ1-4
CDR3 length: 15
clone size: NA

CDR3 DNA: TGTGCCAGCTCGCCAAGCTACCCGAACACTGAAGCTTTCTTT
CDR3 protein: CASSPSYPNTEAFF
D gene: NA
V gene: TRBV18
J gene: TRBJ1-1
CDR3 length: 14
clone size: NA

CDR3 DNA: TGTGCCAGCAGCTCCCGGGTGGGTGTTGGGGATTCACCCCTCCACTTT
CDR3 protein: CASSSRVGVGDSPLHF
D gene: NA
V gene: TRBV11-2
J gene: TRBJ1-6
CDR3 length: 16
clone size: NA

CDR3 DNA: TGTGCCAGCAGATTAAGGGCTGAGCAGTTCTTC
CDR3 protein: CASRLRAEQFF
D gene: NA
V gene: TRBV6-5
J gene: TRBJ2-1
CDR3 length: 11
clone size: NA

CDR3 DNA: TGTGCCAGCTCACCCCGGACTAGCGGGGGGGGAGAGACCCAGTACTTC
CDR3 protein: CASSPRTSGGGETQYF
D gene: TRBD2
V gene: TRBV18
J gene: TRBJ2-5
CDR3 length: 16
clone size: NA

CDR3 DNA: TGTGCCAGTAGTGCCGGAGGCCCAATCACAGATACGCAGTATTTT
CDR3 protein: CASSAGGPITDTQYF
D gene: NA
V gene: TRBV19
J gene: TRBJ2-3
CDR3 length: 15
clone size: NA

CDR3 DNA: TGTGCCAGCAGCCCAACAGGGGGGCGTCAGTTCTTC
CDR3 protein: CASSPTGGRQFF
D gene: TRBD1
V gene: TRBV13
J gene: TRBJ2-1
CDR3 length: 12
clone size: NA

CDR3 DNA: TGTGCCAGTAGTCCCGGACTAGCGGGAGCTCAAAACATTCAGTACTTC
CDR3 protein: CASSPGLAGAQNIQYF
D gene: TRBD2
V gene: TRBV19
J gene: TRBJ2-4
CDR3 length: 16
clone size: NA

CDR3 DNA: TGTGCCAGCAGCTATCATCCGCTGGGGGGCCAGTCCCAGCATTTT
CDR3 protein: CASSYHPLGGQSQHF
D gene: NA
V gene: TRBV27
J gene: TRBJ1-5
CDR3 length: 15
clone size: NA

CDR3 DNA: TGTGCCAGCAGTTTTGCAGGGTTCGAAGGCTACACCTTC
CDR3 protein: CASSFAGFEGYTF
D gene: NA
V gene: TRBV6-5
J gene: TRBJ1-2
CDR3 length: 13
clone size: NA

CDR3 DNA: TGCGCCAGCAGCTTGGCAGGAGCGGGACGGGTAGTAGATGAGCAGTTCTTC
CDR3 protein: CASSLAGAGRVVDEQFF
D gene: TRBD2
V gene: TRBV5-1
J gene: TRBJ2-1
CDR3 length: 17
clone size: NA

CDR3 DNA: TGTGCCAGCAGCGTCGGACAGGCGCAAAGTGAAAAACTGTTTTTT
CDR3 protein: CASSVGQAQSEKLFF
D gene: TRBD1
V gene: TRBV9
J gene: TRBJ1-4
CDR3 length: 15
clone size: NA

CDR3 DNA: TGCGCCAGCAGCTTGAATACAGAGACGAACACCGGGGAGCTGTTTTTT
CDR3 protein: CASSLNTETNTGELFF
D gene: NA
V gene: TRBV5-1
J gene: TRBJ2-2
CDR3 length: 16
clone size: NA

CDR3 DNA: TGCGCCAGCAGCCAAGATGGAGGGGGGGCCTACAATGAGCAGTTCTTC
CDR3 protein: CASSQDGGGAYNEQFF
D gene: NA
V gene: TRBV4-3
J gene: TRBJ2-1
CDR3 length: 16
clone size: once

CDR3 DNA: TGCGCCAGCAGCCAAGATCGCGGTAGCGGGAGGAGAGTAGGATCCTACAATGAGCAGTTCTTC
CDR3 protein: CASSQDRGSGRRVGSYNEQFF
D gene: TRBD2
V gene: TRBV4-3
J gene: TRBJ2-1
CDR3 length: 21
clone size: NA

CDR3 DNA: TGTGCCAGCAGCTTAAGCCGAACAGGGTCCTACGAGCAGTACTTC
CDR3 protein: CASSLSRTGSYEQYF
D gene: NA
V gene: TRBV11-2
J gene: TRBJ2-7
CDR3 length: 15
clone size: few

CDR3 DNA: TGTGCCAGCAGTGTAGCCGGGGTCTACGAGCAGTACTTC
CDR3 protein: CASSVAGVYEQYF
D gene: NA
V gene: TRBV25-1
J gene: TRBJ2-7
CDR3 length: 13
clone size: NA

CDR3 DNA: TGTGCCAGCAGCAATACGGGACAGGGTACAGATACGCAGTATTTT
CDR3 protein: CASSNTGQGTDTQYF
D gene: TRBD1
V gene: TRBV7-9
J gene: TRBJ2-3
CDR3 length: 15
clone size: NA

CDR3 DNA: TGTGCCAGCAGCCTGGGACCGTTCTCTGGAAACACCATATATTTT
CDR3 protein: CASSLGPFSGNTIYF
D gene: NA
V gene: TRBV5-6
J gene: TRBJ1-3
CDR3 length: 15
clone size: once

CDR3 DNA: TGTGCCAGCGGTAGCAATCAGCCCCAGCATTTT
CDR3 protein: CASGSNQPQHF
D gene: NA
V gene: TRBV28
J gene: TRBJ1-5
CDR3 length: 11
clone size: NA

CDR3 DNA: TGTGCCAGCTCACTGTCCGGACTAGCGGGCGGCACAGATACGCAGTATTTT
CDR3 protein: CASSLSGLAGGTDTQYF
D gene: TRBD2
V gene: TRBV18
J gene: TRBJ2-3
CDR3 length: 17
clone size: NA

CDR3 DNA: TGCGCCAGCAGCTCGGGACAGGGGTTGGACGAGCAGTACTTC
CDR3 protein: CASSSGQGLDEQYF
D gene: TRBD1
V gene: TRBV5-1
J gene: TRBJ2-7
CDR3 length: 14
clone size: once

CDR3 DNA: TGTGCCAGCAGTTACACCACCGAAGGGGGCTACACCTTC
CDR3 protein: CASSYTTEGGYTF
D gene: NA
V gene: TRBV6-6
J gene: TRBJ1-2
CDR3 length: 13
clone size: NA

CDR3 DNA: TGTGCCAGCAGTGAGTCGGCAGGGGTGGTCTCTGGGGCCAACGTCCTGACTTTC
CDR3 protein: CASSESAGVVSGANVLTF
D gene: NA
V gene: TRBV6-1
J gene: TRBJ2-6
CDR3 length: 18
clone size: NA